Sequencing of this TCR beta chain was carried out in a study of cytomegalovirus exposure and HLA in healthy donors. General study results and limits: It was 150 to 200 TCR beta chains that were listed as cytomegalovirus-associated. Rare sequences made up most TCRs, while some public TCRs were found in many donors.

Separate from the 666-subject first cohort was the roughly 130-subject validation cohort, to which the donors belonged. Germline V gene lookup returns CDR1 SGHDT and CDR2 YYEEEE. V was cut by 0 bases and J by 3 bases, with 13 bases left in between. There are 16 residues in the CDR3. Concerning this clone itself: Its antigen is as yet unknown.

Sequencing was performed with immunoSEQ multiplex PCR; in TCRdb, only in-frame clones are kept and a portion is missing. The profile covers some 150,000 clones, with 70% to 90% appearing a single time and about 2.2% taken by the ten largest. The V call is TRBV5-6, the J call TRBJ1-5; D unclear. The specimen sequenced was PBMCs. The source is a human donor in good health. The CDR3 DNA sequence: TGTGCCAGCAGCTTGGCGGGTTCGGCGGTCAATCAGCCCCAGCATTTT. It is translated as CASSLAGSAVNQPQHF. Complete variable domain (other parts from reference TRBV5-6 and TRBJ1-5): DAGVTQSPTHLIKTRGQQVTLRCSPKSGHDTVSWYQQALGQGPQFIFQYYEEEERQRGNFPDRFSGHQFPNYSSELNVNALLLGDSALYLCASSLAGSAVNQPQHFGDGTRLSIL.